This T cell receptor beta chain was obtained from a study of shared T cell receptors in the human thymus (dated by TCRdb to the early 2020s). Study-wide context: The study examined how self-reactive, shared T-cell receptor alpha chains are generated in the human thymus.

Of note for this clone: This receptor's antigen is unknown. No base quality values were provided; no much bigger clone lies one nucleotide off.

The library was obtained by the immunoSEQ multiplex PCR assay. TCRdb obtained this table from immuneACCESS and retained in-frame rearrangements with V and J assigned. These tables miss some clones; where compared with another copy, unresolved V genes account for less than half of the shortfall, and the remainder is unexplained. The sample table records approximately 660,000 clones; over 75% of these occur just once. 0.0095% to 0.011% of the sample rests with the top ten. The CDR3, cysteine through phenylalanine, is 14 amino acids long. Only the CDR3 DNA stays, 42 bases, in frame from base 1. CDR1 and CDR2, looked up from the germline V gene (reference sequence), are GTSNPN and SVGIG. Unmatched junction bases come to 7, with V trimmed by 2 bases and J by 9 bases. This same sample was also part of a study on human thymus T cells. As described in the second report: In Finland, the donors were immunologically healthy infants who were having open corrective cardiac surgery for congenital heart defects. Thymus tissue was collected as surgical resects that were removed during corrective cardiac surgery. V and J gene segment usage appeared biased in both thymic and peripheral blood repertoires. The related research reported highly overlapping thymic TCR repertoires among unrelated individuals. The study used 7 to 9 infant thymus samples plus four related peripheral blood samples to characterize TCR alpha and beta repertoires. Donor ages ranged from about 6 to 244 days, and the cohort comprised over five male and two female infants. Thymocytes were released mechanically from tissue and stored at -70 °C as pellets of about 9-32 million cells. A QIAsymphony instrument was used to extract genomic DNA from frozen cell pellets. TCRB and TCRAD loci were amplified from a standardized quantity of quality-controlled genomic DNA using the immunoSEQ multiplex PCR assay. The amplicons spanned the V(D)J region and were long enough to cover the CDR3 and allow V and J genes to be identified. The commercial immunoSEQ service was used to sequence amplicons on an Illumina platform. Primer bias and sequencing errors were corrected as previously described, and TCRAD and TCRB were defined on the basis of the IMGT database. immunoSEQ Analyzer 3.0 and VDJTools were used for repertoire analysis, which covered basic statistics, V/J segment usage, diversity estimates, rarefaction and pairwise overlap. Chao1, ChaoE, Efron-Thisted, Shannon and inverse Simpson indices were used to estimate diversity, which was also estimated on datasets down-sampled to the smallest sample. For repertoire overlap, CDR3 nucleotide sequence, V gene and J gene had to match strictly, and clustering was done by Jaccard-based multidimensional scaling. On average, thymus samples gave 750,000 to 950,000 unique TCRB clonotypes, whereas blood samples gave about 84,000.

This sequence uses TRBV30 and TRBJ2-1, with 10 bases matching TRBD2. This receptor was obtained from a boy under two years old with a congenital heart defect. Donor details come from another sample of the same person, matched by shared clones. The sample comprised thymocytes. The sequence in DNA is TGTGCCTGGAGTCCGATTAGCGGGAGGTTTGAGCAGTTCTTC. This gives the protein CAWSPISGRFEQFF.